This T cell receptor (beta chain) appears in the sequencing data of a study of cytomegalovirus exposure and HLA in healthy donors (dated by TCRdb to the late 2010s). The study in broad terms: A later analysis indicated that the 120 validation repertoires were generated on the platform also employed for the approximately 700 repertoires of the first cohort. The study aimed to test whether cataloging public T cell receptors could reveal signatures of past pathogen exposure. Besides the first cohort of about 730 subjects, a separate validation cohort made up of 120 different subjects was used. To predict cytomegalovirus infection status, the study brought together high-throughput TCR immunosequencing, statistical association of individual TCRs with disease status, and machine learning. The paper's findings and limits, for the study overall: In a later analysis, TCRs clustered in the first cohort were found to also tend to co-occur in the approximately 120 validation repertoires, with around 94% of cluster scores above 0. In both the original and validation cohorts, the classifier was reported to diagnose cytomegalovirus status with high specificity and sensitivity. In the study, some 160 TCR beta chains were listed as associated with cytomegalovirus. A later analysis lacked HLA typing for the validation cohort, so it scored co-occurrence in that cohort across all 110 or so repertoires. A few of the identified cytomegalovirus-associated TCR beta chains were confirmed in vitro to be specific for cytomegalovirus antigens. While some public TCRs were present in many individuals, most TCR sequences turned up only very rarely across donors. The authors suggested that the approach could potentially be extended to other disease states and immunological phenotypes.

The library relied on the immunoSEQ multiplex PCR assay. Turning to the authors' computational methods: To diagnose cytomegalovirus status from the catalog of TCR beta chain sequences, a statistical classification framework was built. TCRdb re-hosts the immuneACCESS table, in-frame sequences only. Its copies lack some clones; in the studies checked, an unresolved V gene accounts for under half of them, and the cause for the rest is not known. The V and J calls and clone size are taken from that table; D and trimming were inferred from the DNA. A total of 150,000 to 200,000 clones appear in this sample, around 85% of them only once. Of the sample, approximately 5% falls within the top ten clones. Between the V and J ends, shortened by 6 bases and 9 bases respectively, the junction contains 9 bases. For CDR1 and CDR2, the germline V gene lists SNHLY and FYNNEI. The CDR3 sequence holds 11 residues, the cysteine and phenylalanine included. Only the CDR3 part of the read is kept: 33 bases, read in frame from the first base.

As concerns this clone: What this receptor recognizes is not known. There are no base qualities to consult, and no much larger clone falls within one base.

The donors were included in the validation cohort of approximately 130 subjects, a group kept apart from the approximately 650-subject first cohort. The TCR originated in a woman aged 25-40 years in good health and CMV-seronegative. The sequencing sample was made of PBMCs. The chain joins TRBV2 to TRBJ2-1; too little of a D gene remains to name it. The DNA sequence is TGTGCCAGCAGCGTATGGGGTGAGCAGTTCTTC. Protein translation: CASSVWGEQFF. With all but the CDR3 taken from the reference TRBV2 and TRBJ2-1 genes, the full variable domain is: EPEVTQTPSHQVTQMGQEVILRCVPISNHLYFYWYRQILGQKVEFLVSFYNNEISEKSEIFDDQFSVERPDGSNFTLKIRSTKLEDSAMYFCASSVWGEQFFGPGTRLTVL.